One T cell receptor beta chain is described in this entry. This CDR3 comprises 15 residues. Per germline, CDR1 LGHDT and CDR2 YNNKEL (reference sequence). After removal of 5 bases from V and 4 bases from J, the junction contained 10 bases not matched to a gene. Source study methods: Nucleated cell number was recorded as an estimate derived from reference gene primer amplification. The table came from immunoSEQ multiplex PCR; TCRdb's copy has only in-frame clones and leaves some out. V and J calls and clone size are copied from that table; D and trimming were computed from the DNA. The sample has over 150,000 clones, around four fifths seen once. These data are taken from a study of blood T cell repertoires in COVID-19. For the study at large: The United States, Italy and Spain provided the acute and convalescent COVID-19 samples. PBMCs, B-cell-depleted T cells, or T cells were the source of the cDNA or gDNA that made up the material.

Enrolment of Seattle patients took place during active infection, and they were followed longitudinally. This TCR was recovered from a woman over 75 with COVID-19, enrolled during active disease. Sequencing was carried out using peripheral blood. This chain joins TRBV3-1 (or the pseudogene TRBV3-2) and TRBJ1-2; 7 bases are a match to TRBD1. The CDR3 DNA reads TGTGCCAGCAGCAACAGACAGGGAAACTCCTATGGCTACACCTTC. It codes for CASSNRQGNSYGYTF.